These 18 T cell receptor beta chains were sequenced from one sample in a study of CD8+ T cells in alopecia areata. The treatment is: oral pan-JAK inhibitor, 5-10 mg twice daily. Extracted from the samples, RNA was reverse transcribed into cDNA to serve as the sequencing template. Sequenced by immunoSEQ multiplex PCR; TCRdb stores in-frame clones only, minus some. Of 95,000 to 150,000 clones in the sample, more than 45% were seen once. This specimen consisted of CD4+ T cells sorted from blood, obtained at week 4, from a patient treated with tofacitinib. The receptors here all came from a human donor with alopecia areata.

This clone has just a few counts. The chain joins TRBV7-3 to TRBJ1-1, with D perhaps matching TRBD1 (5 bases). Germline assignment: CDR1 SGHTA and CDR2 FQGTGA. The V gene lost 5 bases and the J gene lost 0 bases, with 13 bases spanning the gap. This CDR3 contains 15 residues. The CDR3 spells CASSQGQGMNTEAFF. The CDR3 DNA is TGTGCCAGCAGCCAAGGGCAGGGCATGAACACTGAAGCTTTCTTT.

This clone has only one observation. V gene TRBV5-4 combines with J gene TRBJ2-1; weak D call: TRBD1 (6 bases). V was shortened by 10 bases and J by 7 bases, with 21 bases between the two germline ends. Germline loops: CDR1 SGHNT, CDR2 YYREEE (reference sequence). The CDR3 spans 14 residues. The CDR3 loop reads CAGQQGMKRNEQFF. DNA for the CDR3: TGTGCCGGCCAACAGGGTATGAAACGAAATGAGCAGTTCTTC.

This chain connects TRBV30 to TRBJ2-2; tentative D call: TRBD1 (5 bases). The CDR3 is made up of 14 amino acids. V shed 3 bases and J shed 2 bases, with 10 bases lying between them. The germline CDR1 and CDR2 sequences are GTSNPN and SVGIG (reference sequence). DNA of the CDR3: TGTGCCTGGAGCTCCGACAGAAACACCGGGGAGCTGTTTTTT. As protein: CAWSSDRNTGELFF.

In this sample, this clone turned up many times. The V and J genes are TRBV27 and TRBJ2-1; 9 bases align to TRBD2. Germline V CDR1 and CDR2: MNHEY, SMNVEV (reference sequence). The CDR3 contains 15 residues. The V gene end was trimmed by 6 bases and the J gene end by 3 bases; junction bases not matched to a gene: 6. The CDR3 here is CASSYGTSYYNEQFF. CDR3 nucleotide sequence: TGTGCCAGCAGCTACGGGACTAGCTACTACAATGAGCAGTTCTTC.

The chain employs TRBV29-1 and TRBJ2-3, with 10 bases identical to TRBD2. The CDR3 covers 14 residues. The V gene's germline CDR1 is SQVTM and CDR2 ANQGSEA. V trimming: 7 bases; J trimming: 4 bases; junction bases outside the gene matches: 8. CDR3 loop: CSAVTSGLADTQYF. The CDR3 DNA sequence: TGCAGCGCAGTGACTAGCGGGCTTGCAGATACGCAGTATTTT.

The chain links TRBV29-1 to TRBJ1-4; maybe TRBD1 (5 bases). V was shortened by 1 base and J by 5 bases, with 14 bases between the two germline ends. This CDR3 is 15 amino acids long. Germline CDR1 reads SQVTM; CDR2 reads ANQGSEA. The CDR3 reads CSVEGTQAGNEKLFF. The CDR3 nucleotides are TGCAGCGTTGAAGGGACACAGGCCGGCAATGAAAAACTGTTTTTT. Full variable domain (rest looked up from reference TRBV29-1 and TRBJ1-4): SAVISQKPSRDICQRGTSLTIQCQVDSQVTMMFWYRQQPGQSLTLIATANQGSEATYESGFVIDKFPISRPNLTFSTLTVSNMSPEDSSIYLCSVEGTQAGNEKLFFGSGTQLSVL.

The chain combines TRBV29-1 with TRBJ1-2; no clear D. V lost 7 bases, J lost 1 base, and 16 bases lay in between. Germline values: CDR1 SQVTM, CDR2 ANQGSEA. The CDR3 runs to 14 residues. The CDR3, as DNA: TGCAGCGCCTACGGAGGCCCGTTTAACTATGGCTACACCTTC. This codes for CSAYGGPFNYGYTF.

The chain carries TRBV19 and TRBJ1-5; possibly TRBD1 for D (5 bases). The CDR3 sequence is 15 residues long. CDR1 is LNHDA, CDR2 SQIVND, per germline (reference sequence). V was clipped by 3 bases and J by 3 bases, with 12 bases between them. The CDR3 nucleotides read TGTGCCAGTAGTATTTCCCTCGGGGCCAATCAGCCCCAGCATTTT. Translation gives CASSISLGANQPQHF.

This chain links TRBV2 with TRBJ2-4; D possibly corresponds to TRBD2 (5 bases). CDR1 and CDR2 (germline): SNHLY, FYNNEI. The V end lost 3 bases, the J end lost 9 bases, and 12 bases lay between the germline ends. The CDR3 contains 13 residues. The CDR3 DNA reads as TGTGCCAGCAGTGAGGAGGCAGCTGGCATTCAGTACTTC. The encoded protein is CASSEEAAGIQYF.

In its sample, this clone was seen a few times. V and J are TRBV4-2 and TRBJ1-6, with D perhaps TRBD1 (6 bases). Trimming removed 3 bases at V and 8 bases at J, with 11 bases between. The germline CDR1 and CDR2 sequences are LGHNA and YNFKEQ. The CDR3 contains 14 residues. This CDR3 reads CASSQGQTDSPLHF. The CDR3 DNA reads TGTGCCAGCAGCCAGGGACAAACGGATTCACCCCTCCACTTT.

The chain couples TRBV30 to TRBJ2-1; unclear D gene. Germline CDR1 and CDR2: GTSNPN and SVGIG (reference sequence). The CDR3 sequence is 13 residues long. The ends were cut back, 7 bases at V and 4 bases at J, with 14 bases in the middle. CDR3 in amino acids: CASSSDRYNEQFF. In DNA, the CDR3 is TGTGCCTCCTCCTCGGACCGATACAATGAGCAGTTCTTC.

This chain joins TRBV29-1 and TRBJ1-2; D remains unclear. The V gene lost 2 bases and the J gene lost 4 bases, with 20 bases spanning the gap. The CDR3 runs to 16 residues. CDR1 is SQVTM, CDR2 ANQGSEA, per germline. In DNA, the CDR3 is TGCAGCGTTGAAAATCCCCCCCGGGGAGGTGGCTATGGCTACACCTTC. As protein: CSVENPPRGGGYGYTF.

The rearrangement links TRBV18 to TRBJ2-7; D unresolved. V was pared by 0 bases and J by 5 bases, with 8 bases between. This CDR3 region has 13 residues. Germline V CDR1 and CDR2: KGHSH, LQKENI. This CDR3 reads CASSPPVLDEQYF. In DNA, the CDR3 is TGTGCCAGCTCACCACCGGTCCTTGACGAGCAGTACTTC.

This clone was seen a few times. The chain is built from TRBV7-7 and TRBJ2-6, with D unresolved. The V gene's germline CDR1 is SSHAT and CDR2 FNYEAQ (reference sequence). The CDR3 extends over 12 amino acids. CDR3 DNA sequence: TGTGCGGTAGACTCTGGGGCCAACGTCCTGACTTTC. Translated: CAVDSGANVLTF.

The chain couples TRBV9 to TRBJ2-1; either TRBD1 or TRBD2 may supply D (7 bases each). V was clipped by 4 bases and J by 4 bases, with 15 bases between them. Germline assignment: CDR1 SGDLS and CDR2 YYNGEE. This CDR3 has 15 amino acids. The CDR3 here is CASSPGGALYNEQFF. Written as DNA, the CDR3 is TGTGCCAGCAGCCCAGGGGGGGCCCTATACAATGAGCAGTTCTTC.

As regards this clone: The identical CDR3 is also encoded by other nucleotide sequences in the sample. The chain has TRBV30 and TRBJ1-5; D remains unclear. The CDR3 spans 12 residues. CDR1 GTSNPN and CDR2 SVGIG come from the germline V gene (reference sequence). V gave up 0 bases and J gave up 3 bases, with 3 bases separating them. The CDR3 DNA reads TGTGCCTGGAGTGTGAACAATCAGCCCCAGCATTTT. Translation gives CAWSVNNQPQHF.

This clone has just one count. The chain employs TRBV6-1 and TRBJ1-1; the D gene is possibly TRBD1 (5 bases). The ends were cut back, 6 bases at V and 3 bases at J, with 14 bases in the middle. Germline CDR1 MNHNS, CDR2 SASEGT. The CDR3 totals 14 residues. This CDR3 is CASSPQGGDTEAFF. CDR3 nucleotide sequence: TGTGCCAGCAGCCCGCAGGGTGGGGACACTGAAGCTTTCTTT.

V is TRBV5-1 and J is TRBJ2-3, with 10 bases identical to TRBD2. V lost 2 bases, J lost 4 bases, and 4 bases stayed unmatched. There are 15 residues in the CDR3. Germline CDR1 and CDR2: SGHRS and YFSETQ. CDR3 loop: CASSFERGGPDTQYF. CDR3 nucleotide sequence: TGCGCCAGCAGCTTTGAGCGGGGGGGCCCAGATACGCAGTATTTT. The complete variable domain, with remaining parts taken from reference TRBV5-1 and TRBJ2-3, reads KAGVTQTPRYLIKTRGQQVTLSCSPISGHRSVSWYQQTPGQGLQFLFEYFSETQRNKGNFPGRFSGRQFSNSRSEMNVSTLELGDSALYLCASSFERGGPDTQYFGPGTRLTVL.